The next 26 T cell receptor beta chains were all read from a single sample in a study of control samples from healthy donors and cancer patients. Produced via immunoSEQ multiplex PCR; TCRdb's table is partial and in-frame only. The sample carries 100,000 or so clones, about 90% recorded once. The material sequenced was blood. The receptor set was obtained from a woman aged 45 to 65 in good health.

This sequence joins TRBV5-6 and TRBJ2-7; a possible D gene is TRBD2 (5 bases). This CDR3 has 15 residues. V lost 0 bases to trimming and J lost 5 bases, with 15 bases between them. Germline V gives CDR1 SGHDT, CDR2 YYEEEE. CDR3 nucleotides: TGTGCCAGCAGCTTGGCCCCGGCGGGCGGCGACGAGCAGTACGTC. It translates to CASSLAPAGGDEQYV.

The chain carries TRBV24-1 and TRBJ2-2; 7 bases align to TRBD2. Germline V lookup: CDR1 KGHDR, CDR2 SFDVKD. The CDR3 has 17 amino acids. The trim removed 0 bases at V and 6 bases at J, leaving 9 bases unmatched. The CDR3 here is CATSDLPGGSNAGELFF. The CDR3 DNA follows: TGTGCCACCAGTGATTTGCCTGGCGGGAGCAACGCCGGGGAGCTGTTTTTT.

The chain links TRBV7-2 to TRBJ2-5; TRBD1 is a possible D gene (6 bases). The CDR3 loop spans 15 amino acids. The V gene's germline CDR1 is SGHTA and CDR2 FQGNSA. Deletions cut 3 bases from V and 4 bases from J, with 15 bases between. The CDR3: CASSFGTGWAETQYF. DNA of the CDR3: TGTGCCAGCAGCTTTGGTACAGGGTGGGCAGAGACCCAGTACTTC.

The CDR3 nucleotides read TGTGCCAGCAGTGTTGGGGAGACCCAGTACTTC. The encoded protein is CASSVGETQYF. The chain links TRBV25-1 to TRBJ2-5; D is unclear. Trimming pared 4 bases from V and 5 bases from J, leaving 5 bases between. The CDR3 covers 11 residues. The germline CDR1 and CDR2 sequences are MGHDK and SYGVNS.

The J gene is TRBJ2-4, the V gene TRBV7-2; the match to TRBD2 covers 7 bases. The CDR3 is 19 residues long. Per the germline V gene, CDR1 is SGHTA and CDR2 is FQGNSA. J gave up 4 bases and V 1 base, and 16 bases lay outside the gene matches. The CDR3 DNA follows: TGTGCCAGCAGCTTAGAGGTTAGGTGGGCGGGAGAAACAAAAAACATTCAGTACTTC. This translates into CASSLEVRWAGETKNIQYF.

The chain combines TRBV11-3 with TRBJ2-1; D assignment may be TRBD1 or TRBD2 (5 bases each). The V gene lost 0 bases and the J gene lost 0 bases, with 12 bases spanning the gap. The CDR3 totals 17 residues. CDR1 SGHNT and CDR2 YENEEA come from the germline V gene. The CDR3 here is CASSLEGTASSYNEQFF. The DNA for the CDR3 is TGTGCCAGCAGCTTAGAAGGGACGGCGAGCTCCTACAATGAGCAGTTCTTC.

This chain uses TRBV10-3 with TRBJ2-5, with 16 bases that match TRBD2. The length of the CDR3 is 18 residues. The V segment lost 6 bases and the J segment 4 bases; nucleotides outside the gene matches: 11. Germline CDR1 ENHRY, CDR2 SYGVKD. CDR3 amino acids: CAISLGTSGRAMRETQYF. For the CDR3, the DNA is TGTGCCATCAGCCTTGGGACTAGCGGGAGGGCCATGAGAGAGACCCAGTACTTC.

The gene calls are TRBV19 and TRBJ1-5; D gene unclear. Germline CDR1 is LNHDA and CDR2 is SQIVND (reference sequence). CDR3 length: 13 residues. V shed 9 bases and J shed 5 bases, with 14 bases lying between them. CDR3 in DNA: TGTGCCAGCCGACACCCCTGGGATCAGCCCCAGCATTTT. Encoded protein: CASRHPWDQPQHF.

The rearrangement joins TRBV5-1 to TRBJ2-2; D assignment may be TRBD1 or TRBD2 (5 bases each). This CDR3 has 17 amino acids. V was cut by 0 bases and J by 1 base, with 13 bases left in between. CDR1 is SGHRS, CDR2 YFSETQ, per germline. CDR3 loop: CASSLGDGTQNTGELFF. The CDR3 DNA reads TGCGCCAGCAGCTTGGGGGACGGGACCCAGAACACCGGGGAGCTGTTTTTT.

The chain has TRBV19 and TRBJ1-1; 10 bases match TRBD1. Looked up from germline, CDR1 is LNHDA and CDR2 is SQIVND (reference sequence). The CDR3 covers 14 residues. V gave up 3 bases and J gave up 5 bases; unmatched junction bases: 3. The CDR3 bases are TGTGCCAGTAGTATGGGACAGGGGAAGACTGAAGCTTTCTTT. Translation: CASSMGQGKTEAFF.

V gene TRBV6-5 combines with J gene TRBJ1-6, with D unresolved. Germline lookup yields CDR1 MNHEY and CDR2 SVGAGI. V dropped 3 bases and J dropped 4 bases, with 7 bases sitting between them. The CDR3 has 14 amino acids. CDR3 protein: CASSYYGYNSPLHF. The CDR3 DNA follows: TGTGCCAGCAGTTATTATGGGTATAATTCACCCCTCCACTTT.

The chain carries TRBV3-1 (or the pseudogene TRBV3-2) and TRBJ1-2; 8 nucleotides align to TRBD1. This CDR3 contains 13 residues. Germline loops: CDR1 LGHDT, CDR2 YNNKEL (reference sequence). The ends lost 4 bases at V and 2 bases at J; junction bases unmatched: 0. In DNA form, the CDR3 reads TGTGCCAGCAGCCGGACAGGGAACTATGGCTACACCTTC. Translating gives CASSRTGNYGYTF.

The chain couples TRBV7-9 to TRBJ2-1; D is uncertain. The CDR3 totals 15 residues. Germline CDR1 reads SEHNR; CDR2 reads FQNEAQ (reference sequence). Trimming took 5 bases from V and 0 from J, leaving 11 bases between them. The CDR3 region is CASSLSTGSYNEQFF. For the CDR3, the DNA is TGTGCCAGCAGCCTGTCTACGGGCTCCTACAATGAGCAGTTCTTC.

The chain combines TRBV2 with TRBJ2-1; TRBD1 matches 9 bases. The ends lost 4 bases at V and 10 bases at J; junction bases unmatched: 11. CDR3 length: 15 amino acids. Germline values: CDR1 SNHLY, CDR2 FYNNEI. As DNA, the CDR3 is TGTGCCAGCAGTGTACCCGGGACAGGGCGGCCCGAGCAGTTCTTC. Encoded protein: CASSVPGTGRPEQFF.

As to this clone: At the DNA level, this CDR3 is encoded by other sequences in the same sample as well. This sequence joins TRBV5-5 and TRBJ2-7; D ambiguous. Germline V gene data show CDR1 as SGHKS and CDR2 as YYEKEE (reference sequence). The CDR3 has 15 amino acids. With 2 bases removed from V and 3 bases from J, the gap between germline ends came to 15 bases. The CDR3 spells CASSLTPDPNYEQYV. CDR3 bases: TGTGCCAGCAGCTTAACCCCTGACCCGAACTACGAGCAGTACGTC.

This clone occurred a few times. V and J are TRBV5-6 and TRBJ1-6; 8 bases are a match to TRBD1. The germline CDR1 and CDR2 sequences are SGHDT and YYEEEE. The CDR3 runs to 15 residues. Losses at the gene ends were 4 bases for V and 7 bases for J; bases not matched to a gene: 7. The DNA of the CDR3 is TGTGCCAGCAGCCCCTTGGGACAGGAAAATTCACCCCTCCACTTT. This codes for CASSPLGQENSPLHF. The whole variable domain, remainder taken from reference TRBV5-6 and TRBJ1-6, is DAGVTQSPTHLIKTRGQQVTLRCSPKSGHDTVSWYQQALGQGPQFIFQYYEEEERQRGNFPDRFSGHQFPNYSSELNVNALLLGDSALYLCASSPLGQENSPLHFGNGTRLTVT.

The chain joins TRBV25-1 to TRBJ1-1; no clear D. This CDR3 has 16 residues. Per the germline V gene, CDR1 is MGHDK and CDR2 is SYGVNS. The ends were cut back, 3 bases at V and 1 base at J, with 15 bases in the middle. The CDR3 loop is CASSDPLTGGNTEAFF. CDR3 sequence (DNA): TGTGCCAGCAGTGATCCCCTGACGGGAGGGAACACTGAAGCTTTCTTT.

J is TRBJ2-1 and V is TRBV7-8; the match to TRBD2 covers 8 bases. J gave up 1 base and V 2 bases, and 1 base lay outside the gene matches. The V gene's germline CDR1 is SGHVS and CDR2 FQNEAQ. This CDR3 spans 15 amino acids. The CDR3 here is CASSLSGGSYNEQFF. In nucleotides, the CDR3 is TGTGCCAGCAGCTTATCGGGGGGGTCCTACAATGAGCAGTTCTTC.

V and J are TRBV7-9 and TRBJ2-3; tentative D call: TRBD2 (6 bases). Trimming took off 3 bases at V and 7 bases at J, with 8 bases between the two ends. Germline V lookup: CDR1 SEHNR, CDR2 FQNEAQ (reference sequence). This CDR3 contains 12 residues. In DNA, the CDR3 is TGTGCCAGCAGCTTGGGGGGTAATACGCAGTATTTT. It yields the protein CASSLGGNTQYF.

The chain joins TRBV7-3 to TRBJ1-5, with a tentative D call TRBD1 (5 bases). V was shortened by 4 bases and J by 2 bases, with 6 bases between the two germline ends. The CDR3 runs 13 residues. The germline V gene encodes CDR1 SGHTA and CDR2 FQGTGA. The DNA of the CDR3 is TGTGCCAGCAGCTGGGGGGGCAATCAGCCCCAGCATTTT. It yields the protein CASSWGGNQPQHF.

This clone occurred many times. The chain has TRBV9 and TRBJ2-1, with 10 bases lining up with TRBD2. The CDR3 is 14 amino acids. Unmatched junction bases numbered 6, after V lost 4 bases and J lost 8 bases. The germline V gene has CDR1 SGDLS and CDR2 YYNGEE. As DNA, the CDR3 is TGTGCCAGCAGCCCCGGGACTAGCGCCGATGAGCAGTTCTTC. The encoded protein is CASSPGTSADEQFF.

Only one count was recorded for this clone. Mismatch with germline at one junction end may stem from a read error. V gene TRBV30 combines with J gene TRBJ1-1; 8 bases agree with TRBD1. There are 12 residues in the CDR3. The V gene's germline CDR1 is GTSNPN and CDR2 SVGIG (reference sequence). The CDR3 DNA sequence: TGTGCCTGGGGAAGACAGGGGACTGCAGCTTTCTTT. Its translation: CAWGRQGTAAFF.

The V call is TRBV27, the J call TRBJ1-1; a weak D match, TRBD1 (6 bases). This CDR3 is built from 18 residues. Germline lookup yields CDR1 MNHEY and CDR2 SMNVEV (reference sequence). Trimming pared 6 bases from V and 0 bases from J, leaving 23 bases between. CDR3 region: CASSKARGGRRLNTEAFF. DNA for the CDR3: TGTGCCAGCAGCAAGGCCCGCGGGGGCCGGAGACTGAACACTGAAGCTTTCTTT.

This chain links TRBV19 with TRBJ1-1; D not resolved. The CDR3 contains 12 residues. Germline V lookup: CDR1 LNHDA, CDR2 SQIVND (reference sequence). Between the trimmed V and J ends, which lost 6 bases and 6 bases, there was a span of 11 bases. CDR3: CASSSAGPEAFF. In nucleotides, the CDR3 is TGTGCCAGTAGCTCCGCCGGCCCTGAAGCTTTCTTT.

The rearrangement joins TRBV7-3 to TRBJ1-1; unclear D gene. CDR1 is SGHTA and CDR2 is FQGTGA in the germline V gene. The length of the CDR3 is 14 residues. Trimming removed 5 bases from V and 1 base from J, with 11 bases in between. The CDR3: CASSLDPANTEAFF. The CDR3 nucleotides are TGTGCCAGCAGCCTTGACCCAGCGAACACTGAAGCTTTCTTT.

This chain uses TRBV7-9 with TRBJ2-7; 7 bases are shared with TRBD2. With V trimmed by 4 bases and J by 2 bases, 5 bases remained unmatched. The CDR3 loop spans 14 amino acids. The germline CDR1 and CDR2 sequences are SEHNR and FQNEAQ (reference sequence). The CDR3 loop reads CASSSIAGAYEQYF. The CDR3 region has the DNA TGTGCCAGCAGCTCGATAGCGGGCGCCTACGAGCAGTACTTC.